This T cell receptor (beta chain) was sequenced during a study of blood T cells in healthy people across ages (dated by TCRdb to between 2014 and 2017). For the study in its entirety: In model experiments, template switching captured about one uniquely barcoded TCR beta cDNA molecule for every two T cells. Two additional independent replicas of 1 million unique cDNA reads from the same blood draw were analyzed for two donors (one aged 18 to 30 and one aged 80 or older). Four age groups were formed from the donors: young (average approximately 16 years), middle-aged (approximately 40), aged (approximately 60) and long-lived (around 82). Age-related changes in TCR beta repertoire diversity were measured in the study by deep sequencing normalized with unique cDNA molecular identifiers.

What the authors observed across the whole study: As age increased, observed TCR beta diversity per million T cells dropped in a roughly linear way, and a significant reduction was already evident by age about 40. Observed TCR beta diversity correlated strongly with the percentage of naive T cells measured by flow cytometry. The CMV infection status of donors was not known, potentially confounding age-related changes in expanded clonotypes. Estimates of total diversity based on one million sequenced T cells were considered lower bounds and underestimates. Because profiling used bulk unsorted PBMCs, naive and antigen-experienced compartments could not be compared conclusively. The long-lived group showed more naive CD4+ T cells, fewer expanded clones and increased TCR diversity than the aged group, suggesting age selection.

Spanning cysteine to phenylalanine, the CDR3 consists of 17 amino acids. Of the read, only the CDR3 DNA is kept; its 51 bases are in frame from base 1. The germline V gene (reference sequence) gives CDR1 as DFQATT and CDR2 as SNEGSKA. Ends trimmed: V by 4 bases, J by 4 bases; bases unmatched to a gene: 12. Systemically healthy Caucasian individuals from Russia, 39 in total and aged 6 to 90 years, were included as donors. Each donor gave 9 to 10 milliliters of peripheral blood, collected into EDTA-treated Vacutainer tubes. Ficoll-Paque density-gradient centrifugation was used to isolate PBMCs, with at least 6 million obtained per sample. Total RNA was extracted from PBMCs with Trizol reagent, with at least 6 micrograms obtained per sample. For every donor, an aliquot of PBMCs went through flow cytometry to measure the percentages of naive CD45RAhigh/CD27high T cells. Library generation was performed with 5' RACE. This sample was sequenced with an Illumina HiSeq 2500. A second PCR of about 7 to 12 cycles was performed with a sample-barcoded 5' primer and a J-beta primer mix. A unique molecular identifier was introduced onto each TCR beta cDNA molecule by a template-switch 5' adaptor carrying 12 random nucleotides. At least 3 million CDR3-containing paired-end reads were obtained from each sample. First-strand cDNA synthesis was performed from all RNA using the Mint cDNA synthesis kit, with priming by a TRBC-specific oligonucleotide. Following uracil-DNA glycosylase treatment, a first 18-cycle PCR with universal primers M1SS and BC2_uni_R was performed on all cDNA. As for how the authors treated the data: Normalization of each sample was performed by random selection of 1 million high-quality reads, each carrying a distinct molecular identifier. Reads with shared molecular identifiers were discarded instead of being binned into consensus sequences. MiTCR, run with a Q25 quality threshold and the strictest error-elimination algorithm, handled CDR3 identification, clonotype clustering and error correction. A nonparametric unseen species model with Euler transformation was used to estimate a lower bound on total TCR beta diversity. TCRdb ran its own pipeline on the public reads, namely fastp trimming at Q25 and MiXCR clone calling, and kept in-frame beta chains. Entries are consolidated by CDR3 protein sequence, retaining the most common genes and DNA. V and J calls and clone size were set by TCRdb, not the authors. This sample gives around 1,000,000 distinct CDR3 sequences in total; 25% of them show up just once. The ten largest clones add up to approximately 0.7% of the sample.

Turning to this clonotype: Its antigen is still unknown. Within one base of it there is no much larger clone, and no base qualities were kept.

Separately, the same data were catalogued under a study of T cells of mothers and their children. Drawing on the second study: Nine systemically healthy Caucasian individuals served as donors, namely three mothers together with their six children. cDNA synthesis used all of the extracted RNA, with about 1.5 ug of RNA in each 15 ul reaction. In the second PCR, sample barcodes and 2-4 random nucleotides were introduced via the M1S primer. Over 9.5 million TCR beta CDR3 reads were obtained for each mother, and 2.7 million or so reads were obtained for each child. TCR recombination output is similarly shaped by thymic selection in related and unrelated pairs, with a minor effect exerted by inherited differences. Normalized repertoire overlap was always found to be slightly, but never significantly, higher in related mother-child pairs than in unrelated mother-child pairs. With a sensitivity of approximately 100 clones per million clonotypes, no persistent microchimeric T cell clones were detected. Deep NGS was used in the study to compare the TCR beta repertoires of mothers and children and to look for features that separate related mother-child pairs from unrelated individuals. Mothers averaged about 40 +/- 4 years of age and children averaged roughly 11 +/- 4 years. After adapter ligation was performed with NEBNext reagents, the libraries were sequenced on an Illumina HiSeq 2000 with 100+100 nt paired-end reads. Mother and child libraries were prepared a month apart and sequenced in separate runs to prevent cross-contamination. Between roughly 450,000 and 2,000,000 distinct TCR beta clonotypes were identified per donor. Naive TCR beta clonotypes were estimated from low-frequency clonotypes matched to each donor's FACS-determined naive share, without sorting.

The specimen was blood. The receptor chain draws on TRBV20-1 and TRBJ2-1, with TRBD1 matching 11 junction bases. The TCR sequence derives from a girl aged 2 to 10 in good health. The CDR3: CSAIGTGGENLYNEQFF. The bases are TGCAGTGCTATAGGGACAGGGGGTGAAAATTTGTACAATGAGCAGTTCTTC.